This T cell receptor (beta chain) was identified during a study of regulatory dendritic cells for organ transplantation. V shed 0 bases and J 0 bases; nucleotides not matched to a gene: 2. The CDR3 covers 16 residues. Germline loops: CDR1 PRHDT, CDR2 FYEKMQ (reference sequence). Assay: immunoSEQ multiplex PCR; the TCRdb copy retains only in-frame clones and omits some. The sample consists of 30,000 to 40,000 clones, 75% to 95% of them appearing once. The sequenced sample was naive CD8+ T cells from blood. Subset meaning: CD45RA+ naive T cells. The chain couples TRBV13 to TRBJ2-3; 8 bases map to TRBD2. This TCR came from a human donor in good health. CDR3 amino acids: CASSLGAGGSTDTQYF. As DNA, the CDR3 is TGTGCCAGCAGCTTAGGTGCGGGGGGCAGCACAGATACGCAGTATTTT.